The T cell receptor beta chain described here comes from a study of siplizumab effects on memory and regulatory T cells. This clone was observed once. Its cognate antigen is unknown. A junction boundary mismatches the germline segment, possibly from a read error. The same CDR3 also results from other DNA sequences found in this sample. Study results and caveats: An assignable naive or memory phenotype was lacking in roughly 80-97% of proliferating CD4+ or CD8+ clones.

Data came from immunoSEQ multiplex PCR; TCRdb stores just in-frame clones and leaves some out. In the table there are about 57,000 clones, less than 85% of which are singletons. The CDR3 has 12 amino acids. CDR1 MNHEY and CDR2 SMNVEV come from the germline V gene (reference sequence). The source of this sequence is a human donor in good health. The sample consisted of memory CD4+ T cells sorted from blood. The chain links TRBV27 to TRBJ1-4; D is unresolved. In DNA form, the CDR3 reads TGTGCCAGCAGCTTGCGGGGTGAAAAATTGTTTTTT. Translated: CASSLRGEKLFF.